The 29 T cell receptor beta chains presented below share a single source sample, sequenced in a study of cytomegalovirus exposure and HLA in healthy donors. The study ran its PCR with 60 Vbeta and 13 Jbeta primers. Assay used: immunoSEQ multiplex PCR; TCRdb lists only in-frame clones, some missing. The profile covers approximately 170,000 clones, with approximately 73% appearing a single time and around 5% taken by the ten largest. What was sequenced was PBMCs. Source of these receptors: a woman between 18 and 29 years old in good health and CMV-seropositive.

This chain uses TRBV4-2 with TRBJ2-2; D not resolved. V was pared by 1 base and J by 4 bases, with 7 bases between. Germline values: CDR1 LGHNA, CDR2 YNFKEQ. The CDR3 is made up of 14 amino acids. CDR3 region: CASSQGAPTGELFF. The DNA of the CDR3 is TGTGCCAGCAGCCAAGGGGCACCCACCGGGGAGCTGTTTTTT.

This sequence joins TRBV7-2 and TRBJ2-3; D is possibly TRBD1 (6 bases). Trimming pared 4 bases from V and 1 base from J, leaving 15 bases between. Germline loops: CDR1 SGHTA, CDR2 FQGNSA. CDR3 length: 16 residues. The CDR3 loop is CASSSYRVGGTDTQYF. As DNA, the CDR3 is TGTGCCAGCAGCTCTTACAGGGTGGGGGGCACAGATACGCAGTATTTT.

This rearrangement joins TRBV28 to TRBJ1-1; the D gene is possibly TRBD1 (6 bases). The CDR3 runs 13 residues. The germline V gene encodes CDR1 MDHEN and CDR2 SYDVKM. Between the trimmed V and J ends, which lost 5 bases and 4 bases, there was a span of 11 bases. CDR3 sequence: CASSHRVVTEAFF. In DNA form, the CDR3 reads TGTGCCAGCAGTCACAGGGTTGTCACTGAAGCTTTCTTT.

A word on this clone: The same CDR3 can be traced to other DNA sequences in this sample. This rearrangement joins TRBV5-4 to TRBJ2-1; the match to TRBD2 covers 11 bases. The germline CDR1 and CDR2 sequences are SGHNT and YYREEE (reference sequence). The V gene end was trimmed by 0 bases and the J gene end by 2 bases; junction bases not matched to a gene: 4. CDR3 length: 17 residues. Here the CDR3 DNA reads TGTGCCAGCAGCTTGGATAGCGGGGGGGCACCCTACAATGAGCAGTTCTTC. It specifies CASSLDSGGAPYNEQFF.

The V and J genes are TRBV21-1 and TRBJ1-4; the D call in the table, TRBD1, was not verified against the DNA. TRBV21-1 is shown as a pseudogene. The CDR3 runs 15 residues. The CDR3 DNA reads as TGTGCCAGTCAGTGGGGGCTTGCAACTAATGAAAAACTGTTTTTT. Translated, it gives CASQWGLATNEKLFF.

This chain uses TRBV7-9 with TRBJ1-2; 9 bases match TRBD1. V lost 6 bases, J lost 2 bases, and 10 bases stayed unmatched. The CDR3 spans 16 residues. CDR1 is SEHNR and CDR2 is FQNEAQ in the germline V gene (reference sequence). CDR3 sequence (DNA): TGTGCCAGCAGTAATATGCCGGGACAGGGCAACTATGGCTACACCTTC. Translation: CASSNMPGQGNYGYTF.

The DNA for the CDR3 is TGTGCCAGCAGCTTAGAACTGGGGGGTACGCAGTATTTT. Protein product: CASSLELGGTQYF. The chain couples TRBV7-2 to TRBJ2-3; D might be TRBD2 (6 bases). V lost 1 base to trimming and J lost 8 bases, with 10 bases between them. The CDR3 contains 13 residues. Germline lookup yields CDR1 SGHTA and CDR2 FQGNSA.

The chain combines TRBV5-6 with TRBJ2-7; 7 bases are a match to TRBD2. This CDR3 region has 13 residues. V lost 4 bases and J lost 2; bases outside the gene matches: 3. CDR1 and CDR2 (germline): SGHDT, YYEEEE. The CDR3 sequence is CASSPGGTYEQYF. In DNA, the CDR3 is TGTGCCAGCAGCCCGGGGGGAACCTACGAGCAGTACTTC.

The J gene is TRBJ2-5, the V gene TRBV6-6, with 8 positions matching TRBD2. The junction had 13 bases not matched to a gene; V was cut back by 1 base and J by 9 bases. Germline V CDR1 and CDR2: MNHNY, SVGAGI (reference sequence). The CDR3 totals 16 residues. The DNA of the CDR3 is TGTGCCAGCAGTTACTACTCTGGCGGGGGGCCCAGGGCCCAGTACTTC. This translates into CASSYYSGGGPRAQYF.

The rearrangement links TRBV7-9 to TRBJ1-1; weak D call: TRBD1 (6 bases). V shed 1 base and J shed 2 bases, with 8 bases lying between them. The CDR3 runs 14 residues. Per the germline V gene, CDR1 is SEHNR and CDR2 is FQNEAQ (reference sequence). The CDR3 region has the DNA TGTGCCAGCAGCTTAGACAGGGTTAACACTGAAGCTTTCTTT. Translation: CASSLDRVNTEAFF.

The chain is built from TRBV18 and TRBJ2-5; 9 bases line up with TRBD1. V dropped 3 bases and J dropped 7; count of bases not matched to a gene: 12. The CDR3 contains 16 residues. Germline values: CDR1 KGHSH, CDR2 LQKENI. CDR3 coding DNA: TGTGCCAGCTCACCGAACGGGGACAGGGCTTTAGGGACCCAGTACTTC. It encodes CASSPNGDRALGTQYF.

Regarding this clone: A much larger clone lies one base from this, so it may be a read error. The same CDR3 can be traced to other DNA sequences in this sample. The V gene is TRBV4-3, the J gene TRBJ2-7; TRBD1 agrees at 9 bases. Germline assignment: CDR1 LGHNA and CDR2 YSLEER. CDR3 length: 16 amino acids. CDR3 in amino acids: CASSQDDGTGSDEQYF. DNA for the CDR3: TGCGCCAGCAGCCAAGATGACGGGACAGGGAGTGACGAGCAATACTTC.

The V call is TRBV10-3, the J call TRBJ2-5, with a weak D call TRBD1 (5 bases). The ends were cut back, 2 bases at V and 4 bases at J, with 5 bases in the middle. In germline, CDR1 is ENHRY, CDR2 SYGVKD. The CDR3 contains 12 residues. CDR3: CAISEGAETQYF. The CDR3 coding sequence is TGTGCCATCAGTGAGGGGGCAGAGACCCAGTACTTC.

Regarding this clone: Other DNA sequences in the same sample also yield this CDR3. V is TRBV4-1 and J is TRBJ2-7; 7 positions match TRBD2. Per the germline V gene, CDR1 is MGHRA and CDR2 is YSYEKL. The CDR3 extends over 13 amino acids. V shed 1 base and J 5 bases; nucleotides not matched to a gene: 2. The DNA for the CDR3 is TGCGCCAGCAGCCAAGTACGGGGGGACGAGCAGTACTTC. Its protein is CASSQVRGDEQYF.

The rearrangement uses TRBV10-2 and TRBJ2-1, with 10 positions matching TRBD2. The germline gives CDR1 WSHSY, CDR2 SAAADI. J was trimmed by 3 bases and V by 1 base; bases with no gene match: 3. This CDR3 contains 16 residues. Written as DNA, the CDR3 is TGCGCCAGCAGTGAGTACCTAGCGGGGGACTACAATGAGCAGTTCTTC. It encodes CASSEYLAGDYNEQFF.

This chain links TRBV30 with TRBJ1-2; no reliable D call. The CDR3 totals 14 residues. V shed 4 bases and J shed 2 bases, with 14 bases lying between them. Germline V gene sequence: CDR1 GTSNPN, CDR2 SVGIG (reference sequence). CDR3 nucleotide sequence: TGTGCCTGGATGCACGGCCGAGCGAACTATGGCTACACCTTC. This encodes CAWMHGRANYGYTF.

The V and J genes are TRBV5-8 and TRBJ1-1, with a tentative D call TRBD1 (6 bases). V was cut by 0 bases and J by 3 bases, with 12 bases left in between. CDR1 is SGHTS and CDR2 is YDEGEE in the germline V gene. The CDR3 runs 15 residues. CDR3 bases: TGTGCCAGCAGCTTGGTGGTTACAGGGTACACTGAAGCTTTCTTT. As protein: CASSLVVTGYTEAFF.

This clone was recorded a few times. The rearrangement uses TRBV7-6 and TRBJ1-3, with D tentatively TRBD1 (5 bases). Per the germline V gene, CDR1 is SGHVS and CDR2 is FNYEAQ. The V and J ends lost 5 bases and 0 bases respectively, with 14 bases between them. The CDR3 runs to 16 residues. This CDR3 reads CASSDRGDDSGNTIYF. CDR3 bases: TGTGCCAGCAGCGATCGGGGGGATGACTCTGGAAACACCATATATTTT.

The gene calls are TRBV6-5 and TRBJ2-3; D gene uncertain. CDR3 length equals 14 residues. Germline V gene sequence: CDR1 MNHEY, CDR2 SVGAGI. Trimming took off 4 bases at V and 10 bases at J, with 18 bases between the two ends. CDR3: CASSLDNTQIAQYF. DNA for the CDR3: TGTGCCAGCAGTTTAGACAACACACAGATAGCGCAGTATTTT.

V usage is TRBV6-1 and J usage is TRBJ2-3; TRBD2 matches 10 bases. CDR1 and CDR2 (germline): MNHNS, SASEGT. The V gene end was trimmed by 3 bases and the J gene end by 0 bases; junction bases not matched to a gene: 9. The CDR3 spans 18 residues. In nucleotides, the CDR3 is TGTGCCAGCAGTGATCTATCTAGCGGGGGCCCTAGCACAGATACGCAGTATTTT. Translated, it gives CASSDLSSGGPSTDTQYF.

This chain connects TRBV29-1 to TRBJ1-2; 8 bases are shared with TRBD1. This CDR3 comprises 14 residues. Trimming removed 6 bases from V and 8 bases from J; junction bases left unmatched: 14. Germline V gene lookup returns CDR1 SQVTM and CDR2 ANQGSEA. CDR3: CSVTAGGATEGYTF. The CDR3 coding sequence is TGCAGCGTGACGGCAGGGGGCGCGACGGAGGGCTACACCTTC.

The chain combines TRBV4-1 with TRBJ1-2; D is uncertain. This CDR3 spans 16 amino acids. CDR1 is MGHRA, CDR2 YSYEKL, per germline. Trimming left V 1 base short and J 2 bases short, with 14 bases between. The CDR3: CASSQASSSSNYGYTF. The CDR3 DNA reads TGCGCCAGCAGCCAAGCATCATCCAGTTCAAACTATGGCTACACCTTC.

This CDR3 reads CSVEDLTGGVVGEQYF. The CDR3 bases are TGCAGCGTTGAAGATTTAACAGGTGGGGTGGTAGGCGAGCAGTACTTC. V is TRBV29-1 and J is TRBJ2-7; D is perhaps TRBD1 (5 bases). V gave up 0 bases and J gave up 6 bases, with 21 bases separating them. Germline V gene data show CDR1 as SQVTM and CDR2 as ANQGSEA. CDR3 size: 16 residues.

The sample holds one count of this clone. The chain has TRBV6-5 and TRBJ1-1; D remains ambiguous. V lost 5 bases, J lost 5 bases, and 12 bases lay in between. Per germline, CDR1 MNHEY and CDR2 SVGAGI. This CDR3 is built from 13 residues. The chain's CDR3 is CASSPYLRTEAFF. CDR3 coding DNA: TGTGCCAGCAGTCCCTATCTCCGAACTGAAGCTTTCTTT.

The chain joins TRBV6-6 to TRBJ1-6; D is undetermined. V shed 5 bases and J shed 0 bases, with 8 bases lying between them. CDR3 size: 15 residues. Germline assignment: CDR1 MNHNY and CDR2 SVGAGI (reference sequence). The CDR3 is CASSTRSSYNSPLHF. The CDR3 nucleotides are TGTGCCAGCAGTACTCGGAGCTCCTATAATTCACCCCTCCACTTT.

The CDR3 sequence: CASSETGTTNTGELFF. The CDR3, as DNA: TGTGCCAGCAGTGAAACAGGGACAACGAACACCGGGGAGCTGTTTTTT. The chain joins TRBV2 to TRBJ2-2, with TRBD1 as a possible D gene (6 bases). Trimming took 2 bases from V and 0 from J, leaving 10 bases between them. The germline gives CDR1 SNHLY, CDR2 FYNNEI. The CDR3 spans 16 residues.

The rearrangement joins TRBV5-1 to TRBJ2-5, with TRBD2 matching over 7 bases. CDR3 length: 15 amino acids. The V segment lost 0 bases and the J segment 5 bases; nucleotides outside the gene matches: 7. In germline, CDR1 is SGHRS, CDR2 YFSETQ. The CDR3 sequence: CASSLGDQGGETQYF. The DNA for the CDR3 is TGCGCCAGCAGCTTGGGAGATCAGGGAGGGGAGACCCAGTACTTC.

The chain employs TRBV12-5 and TRBJ1-5; tentatively, D is TRBD1 (5 bases). This CDR3 contains 19 residues. Germline lookup yields CDR1 LGHNT and CDR2 FRNRAP. Trimming shortened V by 0 bases and J by 9 bases, and 27 bases separated the two germline ends. CDR3 sequence: CASGLVISGGNGRQGPQHF. The CDR3 nucleotides are TGTGCTAGTGGTTTGGTAATAAGCGGGGGAAACGGACGGCAAGGGCCCCAGCATTTT.

The rearrangement links TRBV2 to TRBJ1-6; 10 bases are a match to TRBD1. Germline V lookup: CDR1 SNHLY, CDR2 FYNNEI. This CDR3 spans 13 amino acids. V trimming: 6 bases; J trimming: 9 bases; junction bases outside the gene matches: 2. Here the CDR3 DNA reads TGTGCCAGCAGGGGGACAGGGGCTTCACCCCTCCACTTT. This sequence encodes CASRGTGASPLHF.